This T cell receptor beta chain comes out of a study of shared clonotypes between healthy human individuals. Overall study results and limits: It was only blood that was sampled, and tissue repertoires likely differ.

The table came from immunoSEQ multiplex PCR; TCRdb's copy has only in-frame clones and leaves some out. The data hold 2.3 million or so clones, with more than 85% observed a single time. Notes on this clone: The antigen remains undetermined.

The clonotype comes from a young man in good health. Some clones in this sample may be carry-over from other donors' samples. The material sequenced was naive CD4+ T cells from PBMCs. As to subset: CD45RA+ positively selected.

The CDR3 nucleotides read TGTGCCAGTATCGGGACTGTCGACTCCTACGAGCAGTACTTC. The encoded protein is CASIGTVDSYEQYF. The V and J genes are TRBV28 and TRBJ2-7, with D possibly TRBD2 on 6 matching bases. The CDR3 covers 14 residues. The V end was cut by 9 bases, the J end by 0 bases, with 15 bases between. CDR1 and CDR2 (germline): MDHEN, SYDVKM.